These 24 T cell receptor beta chains were sequenced from one sample in a study of blood T cell repertoires in COVID-19. The repertoire was sequenced with immunoSEQ multiplex PCR; TCRdb's copy has only in-frame clones and lacks some. The sample yields about 140,000 clones, 70% to 80% seen once. The sample was peripheral blood. These receptors were collected from a man aged 55 to 70 who had recovered from COVID-19.

This chain uses TRBV28 with TRBJ1-2; D might be TRBD1 (5 bases). The CDR3 extends over 13 amino acids. Looked up from germline, CDR1 is MDHEN and CDR2 is SYDVKM. V lost 4 bases and J 7 bases, leaving 13 bases between the germline ends. CDR3 amino acids: CASSWRGIRGYTF. The DNA of the CDR3 is TGTGCCAGCAGTTGGCGGGGGATCCGTGGCTACACCTTC.

This clone has ten or more counts. The gene calls are TRBV7-9 and TRBJ1-5; D gene uncertain. V shed 1 base and J shed 3 bases, with 4 bases lying between them. The CDR3 covers 13 residues. Germline V lookup: CDR1 SEHNR, CDR2 FQNEAQ (reference sequence). CDR3 protein: CASSLEANQPQHF. CDR3 DNA: TGTGCCAGCAGCTTAGAAGCCAATCAGCCCCAGCATTTT. The variable domain in full, with the rest retrieved from reference TRBV7-9 and TRBJ1-5, is DTGVSQNPRHKITKRGQNVTFRCDPISEHNRLYWYRQTLGQGPEFLTYFQNEAQLEKSRLLSDRFSAERPKGSFSTLEIQRTEQGDSAMYLCASSLEANQPQHFGDGTRLSIL.

The rearrangement links TRBV9 to TRBJ1-1; TRBD1 is a possible D gene (5 bases). Germline V gene lookup returns CDR1 SGDLS and CDR2 YYNGEE. The ends were cut back, 4 bases at V and 6 bases at J, with 13 bases in the middle. This CDR3 contains 13 residues. CDR3 region: CASSPGGSAEAFF. CDR3 bases: TGTGCCAGCAGCCCCGGGGGGTCAGCTGAAGCTTTCTTT.

The V and J genes are TRBV19 and TRBJ1-6; D perhaps matches TRBD1 (5 bases). Trimming cost V 3 bases and J 7 bases, with 10 bases left between them. Germline V gene sequence: CDR1 LNHDA, CDR2 SQIVND (reference sequence). The CDR3 is made up of 14 amino acids. CDR3 loop: CASSIRTPNSPLHF. CDR3 coding DNA: TGTGCCAGTAGTATTCGGACACCCAATTCACCCCTCCACTTT.

The V and J genes are TRBV28 and TRBJ1-2; the D gene is possibly TRBD1 (5 bases). The CDR3 sequence is 12 residues long. Looked up from germline, CDR1 is MDHEN and CDR2 is SYDVKM. Trimming removed 7 bases at V and 5 bases at J, with 11 bases between. The chain's CDR3 is CASTADRYGYTF. The CDR3 DNA follows: TGTGCCAGCACCGCCGACAGATATGGCTACACCTTC.

This sequence joins TRBV6-5 and TRBJ1-6; D may be TRBD1 (6 bases). The CDR3 spans 15 residues. The germline V and J ends were trimmed by 2 bases and 10 bases, with 15 bases remaining between them. The germline CDR1 and CDR2 sequences are MNHEY and SVGAGI. The CDR3 DNA is TGTGCCAGCAGTTACCAGGACAGCCGGAGGTCACCCCTCCACTTT. It specifies CASSYQDSRRSPLHF.

This clone was detected only once. J is TRBJ1-2 and V is TRBV28; TRBD1 matches 11 bases. The trim removed 6 bases at V and 7 bases at J, leaving 13 bases unmatched. There are 16 residues in the CDR3. Germline V lookup: CDR1 MDHEN, CDR2 SYDVKM. CDR3 in DNA: TGTGCCAGCAGCCGAAATACGGACAGGGGGCTCGGTGGCTACACCTTC. It specifies CASSRNTDRGLGGYTF.

In this sample, this clone turned up a few times. The rearrangement links TRBV29-1 to TRBJ2-7; 14 nucleotides line up with TRBD2. The length of the CDR3 is 16 residues. V trimming: 1 base; J trimming: 6 bases; junction bases outside the gene matches: 8. The germline V gene has CDR1 SQVTM and CDR2 ANQGSEA. CDR3 loop: CSVEGGLAGASGEQYF. The CDR3 DNA follows: TGCAGCGTTGAAGGGGGACTAGCGGGAGCCTCGGGCGAGCAGTACTTC.

This rearrangement joins TRBV7-2 to TRBJ2-1; the D gene is possibly TRBD1 (6 bases). Deletions cut 1 base from V and 2 bases from J, with 9 bases between. The CDR3 has 15 residues. Germline-derived CDR1 and CDR2 are SGHTA and FQGNSA. This chain's CDR3 is CASSLGWGPYNEQFF. As DNA, the CDR3 is TGTGCCAGCAGCTTAGGTTGGGGGCCCTACAATGAGCAGTTCTTC.

In this sample, this clone turned up once. The rearrangement links TRBV7-9 to TRBJ2-1; unclear D gene. Trimming removed 5 bases from V and 0 bases from J, with 11 bases in between. The CDR3 is 15 residues long. Germline V gene data show CDR1 as SEHNR and CDR2 as FQNEAQ (reference sequence). CDR3 nucleotide sequence: TGTGCCAGCAGCCCTCCCCAGTCCTCCTACAATGAGCAGTTCTTC. It translates to CASSPPQSSYNEQFF.

The chain has TRBV9 and TRBJ2-3, with D possibly TRBD2 on 6 matching bases. Germline V lookup: CDR1 SGDLS, CDR2 YYNGEE. Between the trimmed V and J ends, which lost 0 bases and 5 bases, there was a span of 10 bases. The CDR3 covers 14 residues. Written as DNA, the CDR3 is TGTGCCAGCAGCGTAGCTGGAGGGAGAGATACGCAGTATTTT. Translation gives CASSVAGGRDTQYF.

A few counts support this clone. The rearrangement links TRBV2 to TRBJ2-1; 10 positions match TRBD2. This CDR3 has 14 residues. V lost 6 bases and J lost 10; bases outside the gene matches: 9. The germline CDR1 and CDR2 sequences are SNHLY and FYNNEI. Here the CDR3 DNA reads TGTGCCAGCAGGGCCCGAGGGACTAGCGTCGAGCAGTTCTTC. This codes for CASRARGTSVEQFF.

This chain links TRBV14 with TRBJ2-2; TRBD2 is a possible D gene (6 bases). CDR1 is SGHDN, CDR2 FVKESK, per germline. V was pared by 0 bases and J by 6 bases, with 11 bases between. The CDR3 runs 15 residues. CDR3 nucleotide sequence: TGTGCCAGCAGCCAAGATATAGGAGGGGCCGGGGAGCTGTTTTTT. It encodes CASSQDIGGAGELFF.

J is TRBJ2-2 and V is TRBV7-6, with 15 bases lining up with TRBD2. Germline V CDR1 and CDR2: SGHVS, FNYEAQ. The CDR3 consists of 17 residues. V was clipped by 5 bases and J by 4 bases; unmatched bases: 5. As DNA, the CDR3 is TGTGCCAGCAGCCAGGGACTAGCGGGAGGAGGCACCGGGGAGCTGTTTTTT. Translating it yields CASSQGLAGGGTGELFF.

The chain employs TRBV6-4 and TRBJ1-6; the D is unclear. Germline V CDR1 and CDR2: MRHNA, SNTAGT. V was pared by 8 bases and J by 7 bases, with 12 bases between. CDR3 length: 13 amino acids. The CDR3 bases are TGTGCCAGCTCAGAGGAGTTAAATTCACCCCTCCACTTT. Translation: CASSEELNSPLHF.

The chain uses TRBV21-1 and TRBJ1-2; the DNA was not used to check the table's D call, TRBD1. TRBV21-1 is designated a pseudogene. The CDR3 consists of 15 residues. CDR3 nucleotides: TGTGCCAGCAGCGAAACAGGGCCCCTAAACTATGGCTACACCTTC. Residues: CASSETGPLNYGYTF.

V is TRBV19 and J is TRBJ2-4, with TRBD2 matching over 13 bases. V lost 3 bases and J lost 3; bases outside the gene matches: 11. CDR3 size: 19 residues. Germline V lookup: CDR1 LNHDA, CDR2 SQIVND (reference sequence). The CDR3 bases are TGTGCCAGTAGTATCGGACTAGCGGGAGCTACTCGAGTCAAAAACATTCAGTACTTC. This gives the protein CASSIGLAGATRVKNIQYF.

This clone was observed a few times. The rearrangement joins TRBV19 to TRBJ1-3; 12 bases align to TRBD1. The trim removed 9 bases at V and 4 bases at J, leaving 7 bases unmatched. Germline CDR1 is LNHDA and CDR2 is SQIVND (reference sequence). The CDR3 has 15 amino acids. CDR3 amino acids: CARTGQGAGGNTIYF. The CDR3 nucleotides read TGTGCCAGGACGGGACAGGGGGCAGGGGGAAACACCATATATTTT.

The rearrangement uses TRBV28 and TRBJ1-6; 7 bases fit TRBD1. The CDR3 has 15 residues. V trimming: 6 bases; J trimming: 7 bases; junction bases outside the gene matches: 9. Germline V gene data show CDR1 as MDHEN and CDR2 as SYDVKM. The CDR3 sequence is CASRQWTGANSPLHF. CDR3 sequence (DNA): TGTGCCAGCAGGCAATGGACAGGCGCGAATTCACCCCTCCACTTT. The entire variable domain, with the rest obtained from reference TRBV28 and TRBJ1-6, is as follows: DVKVTQSSRYLVKRTGEKVFLECVQDMDHENMFWYRQDPGLGLRLIYFSYDVKMKEKGDIPEGYSVSREKKERFSLILESASTNQTSMYLCASRQWTGANSPLHFGNGTRLTVT.

V gene TRBV28 combines with J gene TRBJ2-2, with 8 positions matching TRBD1. The CDR3 spans 15 residues. In germline, CDR1 is MDHEN, CDR2 SYDVKM. The V and J ends lost 6 bases and 1 base, in that order; junction bases with no gene match: 4. CDR3: CASSRDRRNTGELFF. The CDR3 nucleotides read TGTGCCAGCAGCAGGGACAGGAGGAACACCGGGGAGCTGTTTTTT.

The V and J genes are TRBV6-1 and TRBJ1-3; TRBD1 might be the D (5 bases). V lost 1 base and J 4 bases, leaving 11 bases between the germline ends. CDR1 is MNHNS and CDR2 is SASEGT in the germline V gene. This CDR3 region has 15 residues. CDR3 protein: CASSEVGTFGNTIYF. The CDR3 bases are TGTGCCAGCAGTGAAGTAGGGACTTTCGGAAACACCATATATTTT.

The chain is built from TRBV3-1 (or the pseudogene TRBV3-2) and TRBJ2-3; 10 positions agree with TRBD2. Germline values: CDR1 LGHDT, CDR2 YNNKEL (reference sequence). J gave up 4 bases and V 3 bases, and 1 base lay outside the gene matches. The CDR3 is 14 residues long. The CDR3 sequence: CASSHLAGADTQYF. CDR3 DNA sequence: TGTGCCAGCAGCCACCTAGCGGGAGCAGATACGCAGTATTTT.

The genes are TRBV10-3 and TRBJ2-2; D might be TRBD2 (5 bases). There are 16 residues in the CDR3. V was pared by 4 bases and J by 6 bases, with 18 bases between. In germline, CDR1 is ENHRY, CDR2 SYGVKD. The CDR3 DNA reads as TGTGCCATCAGTGTAAGGCTAGCATTTCTTTCCGGGGAGCTGTTTTTT. This codes for CAISVRLAFLSGELFF.

This clone appeared many times. The chain has TRBV10-3 and TRBJ2-7; D might be TRBD2 (6 bases). V shed 11 bases and J shed 5 bases, with 16 bases lying between them. The CDR3 covers 12 residues. Germline CDR1 ENHRY, CDR2 SYGVKD. CDR3: CAGGEGFDEQYF. The CDR3 bases are TGTGCCGGCGGGGAAGGGTTCGACGAGCAGTACTTC.